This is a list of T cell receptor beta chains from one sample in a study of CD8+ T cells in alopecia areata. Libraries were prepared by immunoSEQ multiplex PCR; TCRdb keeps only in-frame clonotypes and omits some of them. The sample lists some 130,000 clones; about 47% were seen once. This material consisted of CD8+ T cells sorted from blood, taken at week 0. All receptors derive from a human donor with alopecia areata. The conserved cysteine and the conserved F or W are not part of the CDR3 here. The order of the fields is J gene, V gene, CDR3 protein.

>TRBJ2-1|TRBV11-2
ASSLGEYNEQF
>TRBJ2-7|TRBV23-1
ASSLAAPYEQY
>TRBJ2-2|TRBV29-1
SVDTQNQNTGELF
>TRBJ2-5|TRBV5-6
ASSPTGSGQETQY
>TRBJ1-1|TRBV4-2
ASSSMGNTEAF
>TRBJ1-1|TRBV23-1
ASSQSKRGRAF
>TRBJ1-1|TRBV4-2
ASSQAGGGTEAF
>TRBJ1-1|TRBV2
ASSEVGWAF
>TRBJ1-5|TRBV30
AWSPGTANQPQH
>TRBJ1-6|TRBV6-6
ASNPYSLGGSPLH
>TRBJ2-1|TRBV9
ASSVYPEGINEQF
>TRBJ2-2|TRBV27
ASSWGQNTGELF
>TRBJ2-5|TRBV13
ASSFSGGGQETQY
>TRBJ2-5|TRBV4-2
ASSRLAGRETQY
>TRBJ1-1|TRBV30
AWRRGLNTEAF
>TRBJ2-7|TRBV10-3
AISKPGQGSYEQY
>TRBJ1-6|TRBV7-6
ASSSAGPMDSPLH
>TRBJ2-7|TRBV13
ASSFSSGAYEQY
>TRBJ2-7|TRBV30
AWSSGSSYEQY
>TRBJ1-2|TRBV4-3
ASSQDQGRFYGYT
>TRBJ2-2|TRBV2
ASSWTENTGELF
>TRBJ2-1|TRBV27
ASSLRTDYNEQF
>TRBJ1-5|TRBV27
ASSSTGSDQPQH
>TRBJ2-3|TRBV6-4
ASSRPWGGPKTTDTQY
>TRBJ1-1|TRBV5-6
ASSLSYRGDTEAF
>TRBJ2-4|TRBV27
ASSSGKGRIAKNIQY
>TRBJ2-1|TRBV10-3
AISLPEAAGWEQF
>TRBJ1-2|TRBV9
ASSLWGSGDNYGYT
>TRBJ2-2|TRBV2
ASRDQGRAGELF
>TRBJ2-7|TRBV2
ASSDISQVPEQY
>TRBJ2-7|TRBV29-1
SVERTGTTYEQY
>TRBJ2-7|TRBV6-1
ASSEASGGAYEQY
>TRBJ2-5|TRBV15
ATSGGANQETQY
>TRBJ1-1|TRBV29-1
SVEDSQGTEAF
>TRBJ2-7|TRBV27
ASSLDRDRSEQY
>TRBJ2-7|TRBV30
AWTDSSYEQY
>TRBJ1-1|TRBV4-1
ASSQVQGETEAF
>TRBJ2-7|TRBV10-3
AISALPGQSSYEQY
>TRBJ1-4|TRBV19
ASNGGPGGDEKLF
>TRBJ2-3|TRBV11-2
ASSILAGGSADTQY
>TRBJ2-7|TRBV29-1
SATQGPYEQY
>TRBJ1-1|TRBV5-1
ASSDRVLSMNTEAF
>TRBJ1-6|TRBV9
ASSVGGSYNSPLH
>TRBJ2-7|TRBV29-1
SAEGTDSYEQY
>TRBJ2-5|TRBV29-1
SVEDQFREETQY
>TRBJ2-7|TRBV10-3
AISEGAGYAYEQY